This is a list of T cell receptor beta chains from one sample in a study of T cell responses to AZD1222 COVID-19 vaccine. Profiled with immunoSEQ multiplex PCR; TCRdb holds only in-frame clones, not every one. The repertoire holds around 140,000 clones, with approximately 92% as singletons. The sequenced sample was peripheral blood, obtained 28 days after the second AZD1222 dose. These receptors were obtained from an adult who received the AZD1222 COVID-19 vaccine. Each CDR3 is given with its conserved first and last residue. The D gene is left open where the match is weak. Clone size, where shown, is once, few, many, or a class for clones that have expanded.

TGTGCCAGCAGCCCCGGTGGAGCTAACTATGGCTACACCTTC	CASSPGGANYGYTF	.	TRBJ1-2	.	TRBV7-6
TGTGCCAGCAGCTTAGTAAGCGGAGGGTGGTATGAGCAGTTCTTC	CASSLVSGGWYEQFF	.	TRBJ2-1	.	TRBV7-9
TGTGCCACCAGTGAAAGGACTAGCGGAGATACGCAGTATTTT	CATSERTSGDTQYF	TRBD2	TRBJ2-3	once	TRBV24-1
TGTGCCAGCAGCTTAAGGGCGGGTAGCGGGCACACAGATACGCAGTATTTT	CASSLRAGSGHTDTQYF	TRBD2	TRBJ2-3	once	TRBV7-6
TGTGCCAGCAGCCAGACCGGACAGGCGAGTCAGCCCCAGCATTTT	CASSQTGQASQPQHF	TRBD1	TRBJ1-5	once	TRBV4-2
TGCAGCGCCGGTATGACAGGGTCCGGGGAGCTGTTTTTT	CSAGMTGSGELFF	TRBD1	TRBJ2-2	.	TRBV29-1
TGTGCCAGCAGGCCGGGGGACGGACCCTCTGAAAAACTGTTTTTT	CASRPGDGPSEKLFF	.	TRBJ1-4	once	TRBV6-4
TGTGCCAGCAGTGATCGAACTAGCGGGAGGGCCGGAGCGTCCTACGAGCAGTACTTC	CASSDRTSGRAGASYEQYF	TRBD2	TRBJ2-7	.	TRBV6-1
TGTGCCAGCTCACCCGGGACAAGTGACAATTCACCCCTCCACTTT	CASSPGTSDNSPLHF	.	TRBJ1-6	.	TRBV18
TGTGCCACCTACAGGAATGGCTACACCTTC	CATYRNGYTF	.	TRBJ1-2	.	TRBV19
TGTGCCAGCAGGCGAGGAGGACAGCGAGGTTCACCCCTCCACTTT	CASRRGGQRGSPLHF	.	TRBJ1-6	.	TRBV6-5
TGTGCCAGCAGGCAAAAAGGACAGGGAGGGCGGCAGCCCCAGCATTTT	CASRQKGQGGRQPQHF	TRBD1	TRBJ1-5	.	TRBV28
TGTGCCAGCTCACCGGGACAGTTTGAAAAACTGTTTTTT	CASSPGQFEKLFF	TRBD1	TRBJ1-4	.	TRBV18
TGTGCCAGTTCCCCGGACCCCGACAATGAGCAGTTCTTC	CASSPDPDNEQFF	.	TRBJ2-1	.	TRBV19
TGTGCCAGCAGCTTTACTTCGGAGAGCACAGATACGCAGTATTTT	CASSFTSESTDTQYF	.	TRBJ2-3	once	TRBV7-9
TGTGCCAGTAGTATCGAGGGGGTTGGGGGGAATCAGCCCCAGCATTTT	CASSIEGVGGNQPQHF	.	TRBJ1-5	once	TRBV19
TGCGCCAGCAGCCAACGCGACCCGGGACAGGGGTCGCCCACTGAAGCTTTCTTT	CASSQRDPGQGSPTEAFF	TRBD1	TRBJ1-1	.	TRBV4-3
TGTGCCAGCAGCGCCCCCGGGACACCCTTCACAGATACGCAGTATTTT	CASSAPGTPFTDTQYF	.	TRBJ2-3	.	TRBV7-8
TGTGCCAGTATAGGGAGAGGGGTTTTGAGTAATCAGCCCCAGCATTTT	CASIGRGVLSNQPQHF	.	TRBJ1-5	.	TRBV19
TGTGCCAGCAGCAAGGGACAGGGAAACTATGGCTACACCTTC	CASSKGQGNYGYTF	TRBD1	TRBJ1-2	.	TRBV6-2/TRBV6-3
TGTGCCAGCAGCCGGGACCCGGAGAGGGAGACCCAGTACTTC	CASSRDPERETQYF	.	TRBJ2-5	once	TRBV11-2
TGCGCCAGCAGCTTGCAGGGACCTCCGAACACTGAAGCTTTCTTT	CASSLQGPPNTEAFF	.	TRBJ1-1	.	TRBV5-1